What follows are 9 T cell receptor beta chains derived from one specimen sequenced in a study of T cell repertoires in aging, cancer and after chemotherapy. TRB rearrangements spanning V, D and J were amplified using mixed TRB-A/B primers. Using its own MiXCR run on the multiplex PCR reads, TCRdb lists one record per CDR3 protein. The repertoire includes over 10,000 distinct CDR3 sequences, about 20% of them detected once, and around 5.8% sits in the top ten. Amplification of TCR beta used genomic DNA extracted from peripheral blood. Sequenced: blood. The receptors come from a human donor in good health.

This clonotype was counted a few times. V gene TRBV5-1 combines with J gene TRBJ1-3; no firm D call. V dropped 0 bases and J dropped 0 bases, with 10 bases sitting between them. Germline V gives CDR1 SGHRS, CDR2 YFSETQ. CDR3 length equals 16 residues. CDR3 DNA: TGCGCCAGCAGCTTGGGTGGGTGGAACTCTGGAAACACCATATATTTT. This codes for CASSLGGWNSGNTIYF.

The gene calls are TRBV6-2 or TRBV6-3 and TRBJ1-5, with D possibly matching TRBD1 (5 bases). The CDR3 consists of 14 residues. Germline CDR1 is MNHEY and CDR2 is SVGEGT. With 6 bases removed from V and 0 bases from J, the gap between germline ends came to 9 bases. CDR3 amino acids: CASRSTGSNQPQHF. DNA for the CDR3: TGTGCCAGCAGGTCCACAGGTAGCAATCAGCCCCAGCATTTT.

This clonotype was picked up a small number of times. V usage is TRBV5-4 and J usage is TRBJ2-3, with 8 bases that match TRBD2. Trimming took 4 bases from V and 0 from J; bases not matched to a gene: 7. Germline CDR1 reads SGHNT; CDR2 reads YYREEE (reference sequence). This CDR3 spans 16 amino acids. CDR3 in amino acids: CASSPRVAGSTDTQYF. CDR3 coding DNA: TGTGCCAGCAGCCCCCGGGTAGCGGGGAGCACAGATACGCAGTATTTT.

For the CDR3, the DNA is TGTGCCAGCAGTGAACGGCTAGCGGGGGGTGCAGATACGCAGTATTTT. Its protein is CASSERLAGGADTQYF. The chain links TRBV6-5 to TRBJ2-3; 11 nucleotides match TRBD2. This CDR3 has 16 amino acids. Germline V gene data show CDR1 as MNHEY and CDR2 as SVGAGI. V lost 5 bases and J lost 4; bases outside the gene matches: 8.

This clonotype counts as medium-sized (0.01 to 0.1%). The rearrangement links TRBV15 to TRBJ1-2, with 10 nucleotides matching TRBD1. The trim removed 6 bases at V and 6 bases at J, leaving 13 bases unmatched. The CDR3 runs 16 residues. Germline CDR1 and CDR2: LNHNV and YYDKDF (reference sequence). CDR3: CATSRPGDRGGHGYTF. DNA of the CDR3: TGTGCCACCAGTAGACCCGGGGACAGGGGAGGCCATGGCTACACCTTC.

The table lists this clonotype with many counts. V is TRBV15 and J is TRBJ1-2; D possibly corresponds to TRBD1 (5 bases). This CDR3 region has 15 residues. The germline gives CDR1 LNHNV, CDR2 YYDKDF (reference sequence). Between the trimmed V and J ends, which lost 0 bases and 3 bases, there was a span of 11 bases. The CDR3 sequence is CATSRDLGGHYGYTF. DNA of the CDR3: TGTGCCACCAGCAGAGATCTGGGGGGTCACTATGGCTACACCTTC.

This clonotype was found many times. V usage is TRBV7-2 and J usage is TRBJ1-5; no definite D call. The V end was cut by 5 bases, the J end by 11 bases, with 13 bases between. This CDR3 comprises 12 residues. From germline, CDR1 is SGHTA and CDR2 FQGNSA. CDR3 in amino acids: CASSADRSAQHF. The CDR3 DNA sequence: TGTGCCAGCAGCGCGGACCGTTCGGCCCAGCATTTT.

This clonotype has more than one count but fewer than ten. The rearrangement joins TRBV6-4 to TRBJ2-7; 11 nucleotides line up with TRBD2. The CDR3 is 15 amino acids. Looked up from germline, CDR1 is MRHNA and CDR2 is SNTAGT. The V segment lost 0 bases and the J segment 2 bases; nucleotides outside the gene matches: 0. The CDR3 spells CASSDSSGGAYEQYF. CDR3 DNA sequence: TGTGCCAGCAGTGACTCTAGCGGGGGGGCCTACGAGCAGTACTTC.

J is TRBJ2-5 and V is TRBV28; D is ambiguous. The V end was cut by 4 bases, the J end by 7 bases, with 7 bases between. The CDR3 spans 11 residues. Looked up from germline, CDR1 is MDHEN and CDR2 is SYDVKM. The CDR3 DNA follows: TGTGCCAGCAGTTCCTTTGGGACCCAGTACTTC. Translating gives CASSSFGTQYF.